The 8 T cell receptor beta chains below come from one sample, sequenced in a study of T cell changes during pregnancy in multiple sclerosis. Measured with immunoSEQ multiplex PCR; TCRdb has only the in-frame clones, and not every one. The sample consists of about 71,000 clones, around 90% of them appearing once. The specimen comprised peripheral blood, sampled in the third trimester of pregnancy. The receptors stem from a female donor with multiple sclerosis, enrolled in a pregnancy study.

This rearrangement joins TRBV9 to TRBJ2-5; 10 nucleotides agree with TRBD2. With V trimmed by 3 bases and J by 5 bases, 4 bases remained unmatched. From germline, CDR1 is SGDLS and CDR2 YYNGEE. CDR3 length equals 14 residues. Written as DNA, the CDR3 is TGTGCCAGCAGCGCGGGACTAGCGCTTGAGACCCAGTACTTC. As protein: CASSAGLALETQYF.

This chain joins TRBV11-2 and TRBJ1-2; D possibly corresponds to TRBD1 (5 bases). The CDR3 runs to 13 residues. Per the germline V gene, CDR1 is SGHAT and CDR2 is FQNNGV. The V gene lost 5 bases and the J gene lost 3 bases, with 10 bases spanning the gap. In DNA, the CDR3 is TGTGCCAGCAGCACTCGGGGGGACTATGGCTACACCTTC. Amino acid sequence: CASSTRGDYGYTF. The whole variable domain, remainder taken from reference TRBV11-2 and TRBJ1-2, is EAGVAQSPRYKIIEKRQSVAFWCNPISGHATLYWYQQILGQGPKLLIQFQNNGVVDDSQLPKDRFSAERLKGVDSTLKIQPAKLEDSAVYLCASSTRGDYGYTFGSGTRLTVV.

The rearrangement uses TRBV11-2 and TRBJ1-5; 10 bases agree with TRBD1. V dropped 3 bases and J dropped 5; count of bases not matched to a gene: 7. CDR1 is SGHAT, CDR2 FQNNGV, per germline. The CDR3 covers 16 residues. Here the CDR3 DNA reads TGTGCCAGCAGCTTGGGACAGGGGAACGGGGATCAGCCCCAGCATTTT. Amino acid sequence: CASSLGQGNGDQPQHF.

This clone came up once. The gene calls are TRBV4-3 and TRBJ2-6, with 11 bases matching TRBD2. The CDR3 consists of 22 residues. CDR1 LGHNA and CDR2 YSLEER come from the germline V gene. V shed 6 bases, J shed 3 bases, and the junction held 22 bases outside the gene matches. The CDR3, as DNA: TGCGCCAGCAGTAAGAGCCTAGCGGGAGGATATCTCTTGGGTTTTGGGGCCAACGTCCTGACTTTC. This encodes CASSKSLAGGYLLGFGANVLTF.

CDR3 coding DNA: TGTGCCAGCAGCCCTCTCGGGGGCGGGGGCCCCCTCGCAGATACGCAGTATTTT. It translates to CASSPLGGGGPLADTQYF. The V call is TRBV7-3, the J call TRBJ2-3, with D tentatively TRBD2 (7 bases). V was trimmed by 5 bases and J by 4 bases, leaving 25 bases between them. The CDR3 covers 18 residues. Germline assignment: CDR1 SGHTA and CDR2 FQGTGA.

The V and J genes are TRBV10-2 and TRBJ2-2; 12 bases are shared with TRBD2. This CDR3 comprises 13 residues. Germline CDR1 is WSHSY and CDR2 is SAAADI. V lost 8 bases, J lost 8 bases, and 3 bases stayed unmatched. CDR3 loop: CASGLAGWGELFF. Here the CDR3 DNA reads TGCGCCAGCGGACTAGCGGGATGGGGGGAGCTGTTTTTT.

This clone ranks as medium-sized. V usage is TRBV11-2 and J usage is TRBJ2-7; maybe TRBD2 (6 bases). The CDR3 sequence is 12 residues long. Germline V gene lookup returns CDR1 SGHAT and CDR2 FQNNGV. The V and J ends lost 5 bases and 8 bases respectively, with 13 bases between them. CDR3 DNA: TGTGCCAGCAGCCAAGGACTATTACAGCAGTACTTC. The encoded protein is CASSQGLLQQYF.

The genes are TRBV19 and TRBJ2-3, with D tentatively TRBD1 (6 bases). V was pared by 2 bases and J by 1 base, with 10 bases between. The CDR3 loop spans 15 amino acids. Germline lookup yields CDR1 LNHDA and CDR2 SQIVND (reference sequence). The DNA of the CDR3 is TGTGCCAGTAGTATACTCTCAGGGGGCACAGATACGCAGTATTTT. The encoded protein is CASSILSGGTDTQYF.